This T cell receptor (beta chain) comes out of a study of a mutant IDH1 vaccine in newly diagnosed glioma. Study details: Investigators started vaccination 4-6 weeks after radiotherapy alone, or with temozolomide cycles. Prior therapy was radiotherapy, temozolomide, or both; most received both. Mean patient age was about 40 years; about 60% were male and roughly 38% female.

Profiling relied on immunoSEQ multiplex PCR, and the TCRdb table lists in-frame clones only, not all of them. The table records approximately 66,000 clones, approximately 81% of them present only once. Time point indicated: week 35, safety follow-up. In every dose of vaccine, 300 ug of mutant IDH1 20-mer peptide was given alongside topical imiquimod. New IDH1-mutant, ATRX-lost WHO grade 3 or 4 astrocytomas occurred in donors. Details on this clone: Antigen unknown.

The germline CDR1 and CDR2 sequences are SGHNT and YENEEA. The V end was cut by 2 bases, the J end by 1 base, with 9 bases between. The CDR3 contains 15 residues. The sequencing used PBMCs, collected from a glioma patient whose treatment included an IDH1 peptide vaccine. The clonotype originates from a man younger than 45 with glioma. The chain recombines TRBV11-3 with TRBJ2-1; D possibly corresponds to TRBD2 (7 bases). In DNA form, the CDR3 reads TGTGCCAGCAGCTTAAGGGGGGGTTCCTACAATGAGCAGTTCTTC. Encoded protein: CASSLRGGSYNEQFF.